Sequencing of this TCR beta chain was carried out in a study of neurological immune-mediated disorders. With 10-nucleotide random UMIs included, cDNA was synthesized by 5'RACE. One entry per CDR3 protein results from TCRdb running MiXCR on the 5' RACE reads. The sample yields 35,000 or so distinct CDR3 sequences, roughly 14% seen once. This clonotype has at least ten counts. The CDR3 is made up of 14 amino acids. The germline V gene has CDR1 DFQATT and CDR2 SNEGSKA (reference sequence). With V trimmed by 1 base and J by 0 bases, 2 bases remained unmatched. Source material: PBMCs. The origin of this receptor is a woman between 45 and 60 years old with HTLV-1-associated myelopathy (HAM/TSP). The chain couples TRBV20-1 to TRBJ1-1; TRBD1 aligns across 7 bases. The CDR3 reads CSARGGTVNTEAFF. The DNA for the CDR3 is TGCAGTGCTAGAGGGGGGACAGTGAACACTGAAGCTTTCTTT.